This record looks at one T cell receptor (beta chain) sequence and its context. The antigen remains unidentified. This entry comes from a study of shared clonotypes between healthy human individuals. Study conclusions and caveats: Sharing across four donors was highest in naive CD4 (around 5%) and lowest in memory CD8 (around 0.4%). Incomplete sequencing of sorted subsets was indicated by rarefaction despite large depth. Researchers found naive subsets generally carried larger estimated richness than memory subsets.

The CDR3 is 14 residues long. V lost 6 bases to trimming and J lost 7 bases, with 15 bases between them. Germline CDR1 reads SGHVS; CDR2 reads FQNEAQ. At a deep level, the assay was run. Sequencing was performed with immunoSEQ multiplex PCR; in TCRdb, only in-frame clones are kept and a portion is missing. The data hold approximately 940,000 clones, with 76% observed a single time. What was sequenced was memory CD4+ T cells sorted from blood. The subset was: CD45RA-negative fraction. The rearrangement links TRBV7-8 to TRBJ2-2, with a weak D call TRBD2 (6 bases). The receptor comes from a man between 18 and 35 years old in good health. The CDR3 loop reads CASSQGLGSGELFF. CDR3 nucleotides: TGTGCCAGCAGTCAGGGACTGGGAAGCGGGGAGCTGTTTTTT.